This T cell receptor (beta chain) stems from a study of T cells expressing NK-cell markers. Whole-study context: Seven donors tested HCMV-seropositive and one tested seronegative among the eight sequenced.

A 5'RACE template switching approach incorporating UMIs was used to make TCR beta cDNA. TCRdb reprocessed the 5' RACE reads, with one entry per CDR3 protein and no DNA. The listing contains some 110,000 distinct CDR3 sequences. Germline lookup yields CDR1 SEHNR and CDR2 FQNEAQ (reference sequence). This CDR3 is built from 16 residues. The V call is TRBV7-9, the J call TRBJ2-7; no DNA is available, so the TRBD1 call from TCRdb remains unchecked. This clonotype was obtained from a woman between 18 and 75 years old in good health. The sequenced sample consisted of blood T cells: a sorted CD56 or NKG2C T cell subset, CD4+ or CD8+ T cells, or bulk PBMC T cells (not recorded which). The CDR3 protein is CASSFSRGTGAEEQYF.